Presented here are 24 T cell receptor beta chains from one specimen sequenced in a study of T-cell reconstitution after alpha-beta-depleted transplantation in children. This sample's TCRbeta library carried unique molecular identifier barcodes. TCRdb processed the PCR reads anew with MiXCR; each CDR3 protein has one entry. The sample has 300,000 to 400,000 distinct CDR3 sequences, 16% seen once. The starting material was PBMCs, mostly from graft donor cells, obtained 360 days after TCRalphabeta/CD19-depleted stem cell transplant. The receptors shown here come from a male patient between 2 and 15 years old who had a stem cell transplant for acute lymphoblastic leukemia, so the T cells may come from the graft donor.

This clonotype was seen at least ten times. The chain is built from TRBV4-3 and TRBJ1-1; D remains unclear. The V end lost 0 bases, the J end lost 7 bases, and 9 bases lay between the germline ends. The CDR3 extends over 13 amino acids. Germline-derived CDR1 and CDR2 are LGHNA and YSLEER. For the CDR3, the DNA is TGCGCCAGCAGCCAAGAAGAAGGCGGTGAAGCTTTCTTT. It is translated as CASSQEEGGEAFF.

V and J are TRBV4-3 and TRBJ2-5, with 7 bases matching TRBD1. Germline CDR1 is LGHNA and CDR2 is YSLEER. The CDR3 totals 15 residues. V dropped 5 bases and J dropped 2; count of bases not matched to a gene: 8. The CDR3 is CASSVLMGQQETQYF. In DNA form, the CDR3 reads TGCGCCAGCAGCGTTTTAATGGGACAGCAAGAGACCCAGTACTTC.

The CDR3 DNA is TGCAGCGTTCGTGGACTAGCGGGGGCGAACACCGGGGAGCTGTTTTTT. It specifies CSVRGLAGANTGELFF. The rearrangement links TRBV29-1 to TRBJ2-2; 13 nucleotides match TRBD2. V shed 5 bases, J shed 0 bases, and the junction held 3 bases outside the gene matches. CDR1 SQVTM and CDR2 ANQGSEA come from the germline V gene. The CDR3 length is 16 residues.

V gene TRBV6-1 combines with J gene TRBJ2-5; unclear D gene. V shed 6 bases and J shed 5 bases, with 10 bases lying between them. The CDR3 loop spans 12 amino acids. Germline assignment: CDR1 MNHNS and CDR2 SASEGT. The CDR3 spells CASRRVGETQYF. CDR3 nucleotides: TGTGCCAGCAGAAGGGTCGGGGAGACCCAGTACTTC.

The table lists this clonotype with a few counts. The V and J genes are TRBV6-1 and TRBJ2-3, with 13 positions matching TRBD2. V was clipped by 5 bases and J by 8 bases; unmatched bases: 7. CDR1 and CDR2 (germline): MNHNS, SASEGT. CDR3 length: 15 amino acids. CDR3 loop: CASSRTSGRGVTQYF. In DNA form, the CDR3 reads TGTGCCAGCAGTCGGACTAGCGGGAGAGGGGTTACGCAGTATTTT.

The chain joins TRBV7-6 to TRBJ2-5, with D maybe TRBD2 (6 bases). Germline loops: CDR1 SGHVS, CDR2 FNYEAQ. The CDR3 totals 15 residues. The ends were cut back, 0 bases at V and 1 base at J, with 9 bases in the middle. CDR3 residues: CASSLAGGSQETQYF. The CDR3 nucleotides read TGTGCCAGCAGCTTAGCGGGGGGTTCCCAAGAGACCCAGTACTTC.

The CDR3 DNA follows: TGTGCCAGCAGATTTTTTGGGAGCTCCTACAATGAGCAGTTCTTC. Protein: CASRFFGSSYNEQFF. V is TRBV27 and J is TRBJ2-1, with a possible D match to TRBD2 (5 bases). The CDR3 contains 15 residues. V was pared by 6 bases and J by 0 bases, with 12 bases between. Germline CDR1 MNHEY, CDR2 SMNVEV (reference sequence).

This clonotype was seen ten or more times. The chain is built from TRBV7-2 and TRBJ2-3, with 7 positions matching TRBD2. With 4 bases clipped from V and 2 bases from J, the junction kept 9 bases outside the gene matches. The CDR3 is 16 residues long. The germline gives CDR1 SGHTA, CDR2 FQGNSA. The CDR3 sequence: CASSSSRLALTDTQYF. CDR3 sequence (DNA): TGTGCCAGCAGCTCCTCCCGACTAGCCCTCACAGATACGCAGTATTTT.

Here the CDR3 DNA reads TGTGCCAGCTCAACAATAGCGGGTGTTGGCGTGGTAGAGCAGTTCTTC. Translated, it gives CASSTIAGVGVVEQFF. This chain uses TRBV18 with TRBJ2-1; 7 bases fit TRBD2. Per the germline V gene, CDR1 is KGHSH and CDR2 is LQKENI. CDR3 length: 16 amino acids. Trimming took 5 bases from V and 10 from J; bases not matched to a gene: 17.

This clonotype was counted at least ten times. The chain uses TRBV12-3 or TRBV12-4 and TRBJ2-7, with 11 bases matching TRBD1. CDR3 length: 15 amino acids. V was clipped by 5 bases and J by 5 bases; unmatched bases: 8. As DNA, the CDR3 is TGTGCCAGCAGTGCACCGGGACAGGGGGTTAACGAGCAGTACTTC. It yields the protein CASSAPGQGVNEQYF.

This clonotype was seen a handful of times. The rearrangement uses TRBV3-1 and TRBJ2-2; D remains unclear. This CDR3 has 13 amino acids. V was pared by 2 bases and J by 6 bases, with 7 bases between. The germline CDR1 and CDR2 sequences are LGHDT and YNNKEL (reference sequence). The chain's CDR3 is CASSQIGPGELFF. DNA for the CDR3: TGTGCCAGCAGCCAAATAGGTCCCGGGGAGCTGTTTTTT. Drawing the rest from reference TRBV3-1 and TRBJ2-2, the complete variable domain is DTAVSQTPKYLVTQMGNDKSIKCEQNLGHDTMYWYKQDSKKFLKIMFSYNNKELIINETVPNRFSPKSPDKAHLNLHINSLELGDSAVYFCASSQIGPGELFFGEGSRLTVL.

In this sample, this clonotype turned up a few times. The chain links TRBV3-1 to TRBJ2-2; D not certain. The CDR3 runs to 15 residues. Germline V gene sequence: CDR1 LGHDT, CDR2 YNNKEL (reference sequence). Trimming removed 2 bases at V and 6 bases at J, with 13 bases between. The CDR3 bases are TGTGCCAGCAGCCAATTTCGAGTAATACCCGGGGAGCTGTTTTTT. It encodes CASSQFRVIPGELFF. The variable domain in full, completed from reference TRBV3-1 and TRBJ2-2, reads DTAVSQTPKYLVTQMGNDKSIKCEQNLGHDTMYWYKQDSKKFLKIMFSYNNKELIINETVPNRFSPKSPDKAHLNLHINSLELGDSAVYFCASSQFRVIPGELFFGEGSRLTVL.

The V and J genes are TRBV4-3 and TRBJ2-3; D possibly corresponds to TRBD1 (5 bases). The germline V gene has CDR1 LGHNA and CDR2 YSLEER. The length of the CDR3 is 14 residues. V dropped 6 bases and J dropped 3 bases, with 13 bases sitting between them. In DNA, the CDR3 is TGCGCCAGCAGTTCCAGGGATGGGACAGATACGCAGTATTTT. Protein product: CASSSRDGTDTQYF.

The table lists this clonotype with a few counts. V and J are TRBV11-2 and TRBJ2-7; 14 bases map to TRBD2. V was clipped by 2 bases and J by 0 bases; unmatched bases: 6. Germline-derived CDR1 and CDR2 are SGHAT and FQNNGV. The CDR3 loop spans 18 amino acids. The CDR3 DNA reads as TGTGCCAGCAGCTTATTTCGAGGGACTAGCGGGAGCTCCTACGAGCAGTACTTC. Translating it yields CASSLFRGTSGSSYEQYF.

In its sample, this clonotype was seen once. The rearrangement uses TRBV15 and TRBJ1-5; possibly TRBD1 for D (6 bases). This CDR3 spans 17 amino acids. The germline CDR1 and CDR2 sequences are LNHNV and YYDKDF (reference sequence). The germline V and J ends were trimmed by 2 bases and 0 bases, with 14 bases remaining between them. The CDR3 region is CATSRPRRGFSNQPQHF. The CDR3 DNA sequence: TGTGCCACCAGCAGACCCCGCAGGGGTTTTAGCAATCAGCCCCAGCATTTT.

This chain uses TRBV20-1 with TRBJ2-5; 9 nucleotides line up with TRBD2. Germline assignment: CDR1 DFQATT and CDR2 SNEGSKA (reference sequence). CDR3 length: 19 amino acids. The V gene end was trimmed by 3 bases and the J gene end by 7 bases; junction bases not matched to a gene: 24. The CDR3 sequence: CSASGSQGLAPVSPGTQYF. The CDR3 coding sequence is TGCAGTGCTAGCGGCTCGCAGGGACTAGCCCCCGTCAGTCCGGGGACCCAGTACTTC.

This clonotype was seen more than once but under ten times. The gene calls are TRBV20-1 and TRBJ2-1; 13 bases agree with TRBD2. Germline V gene sequence: CDR1 DFQATT, CDR2 SNEGSKA (reference sequence). V shed 6 bases, J shed 1 base, and the junction held 3 bases outside the gene matches. The CDR3 runs to 15 residues. The CDR3 loop reads CSAPGLAGSYNEQFF. The CDR3 DNA sequence: TGCAGTGCGCCGGGACTAGCGGGGTCCTACAATGAGCAGTTCTTC.

The chain combines TRBV6-1 with TRBJ2-5, with a weak D call TRBD1 (6 bases). Per the germline V gene, CDR1 is MNHNS and CDR2 is SASEGT. The CDR3 spans 14 residues. Trimming removed 6 bases from V and 0 bases from J, with 11 bases in between. The CDR3 region is CASRRTAYQETQYF. Written as DNA, the CDR3 is TGTGCCAGCAGGCGGACAGCTTACCAAGAGACCCAGTACTTC.

Ten or more counts support this clonotype. The rearrangement joins TRBV11-2 to TRBJ2-4; D is possibly TRBD1 (6 bases). The length of the CDR3 is 14 residues. The V end lost 4 bases, the J end lost 7 bases, and 14 bases lay between the germline ends. Germline CDR1 is SGHAT and CDR2 is FQNNGV. The chain's CDR3 is CASSSYRVHNIQYF. The CDR3 DNA sequence: TGTGCCAGCAGCTCCTACAGGGTTCACAACATTCAGTACTTC.

The chain links TRBV28 to TRBJ2-7; 11 nucleotides match TRBD2. The germline V gene has CDR1 MDHEN and CDR2 SYDVKM. Trimming cost V 7 bases and J 5 bases; bases outside gene matches: 10. This CDR3 is 15 amino acids long. The CDR3 nucleotides read TGTGCCAGCACGATAATAGCGGGAGGGCCCCACGAGCAGTACTTC. Protein sequence: CASTIIAGGPHEQYF.

The V call is TRBV6-5, the J call TRBJ2-6; tentative D call: TRBD1 (6 bases). Germline CDR1 reads MNHEY; CDR2 reads SVGAGI. V was pared by 5 bases and J by 2 bases, with 13 bases between. This CDR3 contains 16 residues. The CDR3, as DNA: TGTGCCAGCAGTAGACCGACAGGAGCTGGGGCCAACGTCCTGACTTTC. It specifies CASSRPTGAGANVLTF.

The chain uses TRBV18 and TRBJ2-5; the match to TRBD2 covers 9 bases. J was trimmed by 2 bases and V by 0 bases; bases with no gene match: 4. This CDR3 is 16 amino acids long. Germline loops: CDR1 KGHSH, CDR2 LQKENI. The CDR3 DNA reads TGTGCCAGCTCACCACCGCGGGGGGGAGTTCAAGAGACCCAGTACTTC. As protein: CASSPPRGGVQETQYF.

There are a few counts of this clonotype. The V gene is TRBV27, the J gene TRBJ2-5, with TRBD2 as a possible D gene (5 bases). The CDR3 length is 13 residues. Between the trimmed V and J ends, which lost 2 bases and 7 bases, there was a span of 11 bases. Germline V lookup: CDR1 MNHEY, CDR2 SMNVEV (reference sequence). The CDR3 DNA is TGTGCCAGCAGTTTAGAGGGCATTGGGACCCAGTACTTC. Protein: CASSLEGIGTQYF.

This chain connects TRBV18 to TRBJ2-1, with 8 bases that match TRBD2. The junction had 11 bases not matched to a gene; V was cut back by 5 bases and J by 8 bases. Germline V gene sequence: CDR1 KGHSH, CDR2 LQKENI. The CDR3 is 15 residues long. CDR3 sequence: CASSEGLAGSYEQFF. DNA of the CDR3: TGTGCCAGCTCAGAGGGCCTAGCGGGCTCCTATGAGCAGTTCTTC.